This T cell receptor beta chain was retrieved from a study of early T cells in non-severe SARS-CoV-2 infection. Unique molecular identifiers were affixed to single, distinct cDNA molecules. Each CDR3 protein is one row after TCRdb ran MiXCR on the 5' RACE reads. Counted here are about 32,000 distinct CDR3 sequences, around 5% occurring once; the ten biggest clones make up around 3.4%. There are 16 residues in the CDR3. Germline CDR1 KGHSH, CDR2 LQKENI. V was cut by 3 bases and J by 1 base, with 13 bases left in between. This clonotype was seen repeatedly, ten times or more. This TCR came from an adult who was a healthcare worker with PCR-confirmed SARS-CoV-2 infection or an uninfected control (not recorded which). The chain couples TRBV18 to TRBJ1-5; TRBD1 might be the D (5 bases). Sequencing input: whole blood. The DNA of the CDR3 is TGTGCCAGCTCACCGGGGGTAATTAGGAGCAATCAGCCCCAGCATTTT. Its translation: CASSPGVIRSNQPQHF.